This TCR beta chain was documented in a study of neurological immune-mediated disorders. MiXCR, applied by TCRdb to the 5' RACE reads, yields one record per CDR3 protein. The table shows over 25,000 distinct CDR3 sequences, with about 15% occurring only once. Germline CDR1 SSHAT, CDR2 FNYEAQ (reference sequence). The CDR3 sequence is 16 residues long. Turning to this clonotype: A read error may account for a junction end that differs from germline.

Documented time point: technical triplicate 3. The cells used in sorted libraries, CD4+ or CD8+ T cells, numbered some 1 million. The receptor was isolated from a female donor with HTLV-1-associated myelopathy (HAM/TSP). V gene TRBV7-7 combines with J gene TRBJ1-4, with a possible D match to TRBD1 (5 bases). Sequences were obtained from CD4+ T cells from blood. The CDR3, as DNA: TGTGCTAGCAGCAGCCCGGGGGGAACAACTAATGAAAAACTGTTTTTT. It codes for CASSSPGGTTNEKLFF.